This T cell receptor beta chain was recovered during a study of control samples from healthy donors and cancer patients. Clones were sequenced by immunoSEQ multiplex PCR, and TCRdb holds only the in-frame ones, with some missing. The table has 150,000 to 180,000 clones, around 95% seen once. The V gene's germline CDR1 is SEHNR and CDR2 FQNEAQ (reference sequence). The CDR3 loop spans 15 amino acids. V lost 5 bases to trimming and J lost 0 bases, with 14 bases between them. This clonotype was sampled from a man aged 40-49 years in good health. Sequencing was carried out using blood. The chain couples TRBV7-9 to TRBJ2-7, with no clear D. This chain's CDR3 is CASSRTGGSSYEQYF. The CDR3 coding sequence is TGTGCCAGCAGCAGGACCGGCGGTAGCTCCTACGAGCAGTACTTC.